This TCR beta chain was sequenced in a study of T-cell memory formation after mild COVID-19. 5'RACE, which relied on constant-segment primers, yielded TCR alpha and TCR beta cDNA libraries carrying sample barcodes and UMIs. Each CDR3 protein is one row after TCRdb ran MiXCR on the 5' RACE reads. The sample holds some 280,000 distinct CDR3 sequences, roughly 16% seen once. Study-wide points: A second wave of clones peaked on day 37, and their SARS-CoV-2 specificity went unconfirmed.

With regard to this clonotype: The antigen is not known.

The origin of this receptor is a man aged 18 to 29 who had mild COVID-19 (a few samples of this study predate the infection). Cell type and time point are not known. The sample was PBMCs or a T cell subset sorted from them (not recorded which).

In nucleotides, the CDR3 is TGTGCCAGCTCCCCGGATCTAACAGGGCCCCATGGCTACACCTTC. Its protein is CASSPDLTGPHGYTF. V usage is TRBV18 and J usage is TRBJ1-2; D perhaps matches TRBD1 (6 bases). The CDR3 is 15 amino acids. Trimming removed 6 bases at V and 6 bases at J, with 20 bases between. The V gene's germline CDR1 is KGHSH and CDR2 LQKENI.